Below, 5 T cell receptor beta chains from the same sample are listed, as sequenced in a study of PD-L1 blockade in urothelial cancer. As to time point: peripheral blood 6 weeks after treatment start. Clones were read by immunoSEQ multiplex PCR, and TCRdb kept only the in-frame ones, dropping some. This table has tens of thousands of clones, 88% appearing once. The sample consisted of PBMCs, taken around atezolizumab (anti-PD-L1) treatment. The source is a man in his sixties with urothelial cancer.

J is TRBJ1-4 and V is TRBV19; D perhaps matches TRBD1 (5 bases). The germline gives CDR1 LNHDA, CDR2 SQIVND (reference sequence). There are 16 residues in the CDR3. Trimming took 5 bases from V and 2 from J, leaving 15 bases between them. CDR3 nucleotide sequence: TGTGCCAGTAGTCAAGCGACAGTTCTGACTAATGAAAAACTGTTTTTT. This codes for CASSQATVLTNEKLFF.

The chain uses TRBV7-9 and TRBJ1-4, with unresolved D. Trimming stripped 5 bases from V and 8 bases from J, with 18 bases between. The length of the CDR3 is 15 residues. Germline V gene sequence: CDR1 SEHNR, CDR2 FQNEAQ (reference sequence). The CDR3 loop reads CASSPRGGRAEKLFF. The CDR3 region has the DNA TGTGCCAGCAGCCCCCGGGGAGGCCGGGCCGAAAAACTGTTTTTT.

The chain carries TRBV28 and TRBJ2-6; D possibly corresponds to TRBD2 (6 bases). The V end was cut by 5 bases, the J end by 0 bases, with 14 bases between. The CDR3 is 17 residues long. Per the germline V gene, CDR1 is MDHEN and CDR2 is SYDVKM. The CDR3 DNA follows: TGTGCCAGCAGTAAACGCACCGGGGGCTCTGGGGCCAACGTCCTGACTTTC. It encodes CASSKRTGGSGANVLTF.

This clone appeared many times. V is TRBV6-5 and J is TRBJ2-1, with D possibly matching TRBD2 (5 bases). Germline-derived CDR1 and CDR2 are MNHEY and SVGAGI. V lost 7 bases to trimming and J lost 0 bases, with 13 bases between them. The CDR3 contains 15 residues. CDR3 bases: TGTGCCAGCAAGGCACGGGGTCCCTCCTACAATGAGCAGTTCTTC. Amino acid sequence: CASKARGPSYNEQFF.

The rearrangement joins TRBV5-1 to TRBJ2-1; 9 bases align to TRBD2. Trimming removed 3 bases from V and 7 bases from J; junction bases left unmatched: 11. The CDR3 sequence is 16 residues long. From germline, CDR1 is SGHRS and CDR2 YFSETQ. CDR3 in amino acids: CASSWGSSGVRNEQFF. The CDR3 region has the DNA TGCGCCAGCAGCTGGGGGTCTAGCGGGGTTAGAAATGAGCAGTTCTTC.